Below, 2 T cell receptor beta chains from the same sample are listed, as sequenced in a study of OX40 agonist ivuxolimab in advanced cancers. Profiled with immunoSEQ multiplex PCR; TCRdb holds only in-frame clones, not every one. This sample yields 60,000 or so clones, of which 84% are seen a single time; around 27% belongs to the top ten. This sample comprised CD4+ or CD8+ T cells sorted from blood, obtained in a trial of the OX40 agonist ivuxolimab. These receptors all stem from an adult with an advanced solid tumor such as melanoma, head and neck, liver or kidney cancer.

The chain has TRBV5-1 and TRBJ1-2; D is undetermined. CDR1 SGHRS and CDR2 YFSETQ come from the germline V gene. The ends were cut back, 2 bases at V and 5 bases at J, with 19 bases in the middle. This CDR3 is built from 16 residues. The CDR3 nucleotides read TGCGCCAGCAGCTTAGGGTCCCCTATGGCTGAGTATGGCTACACCTTC. Translation gives CASSLGSPMAEYGYTF.

This chain links TRBV29-1 with TRBJ2-3; D gene unclear. In germline, CDR1 is SQVTM, CDR2 ANQGSEA. This CDR3 has 13 residues. Trimming took off 7 bases at V and 4 bases at J, with 15 bases between the two ends. CDR3: CSASGSSADTQYF. The CDR3 coding sequence is TGCAGCGCTTCGGGCTCCAGCGCAGATACGCAGTATTTT.